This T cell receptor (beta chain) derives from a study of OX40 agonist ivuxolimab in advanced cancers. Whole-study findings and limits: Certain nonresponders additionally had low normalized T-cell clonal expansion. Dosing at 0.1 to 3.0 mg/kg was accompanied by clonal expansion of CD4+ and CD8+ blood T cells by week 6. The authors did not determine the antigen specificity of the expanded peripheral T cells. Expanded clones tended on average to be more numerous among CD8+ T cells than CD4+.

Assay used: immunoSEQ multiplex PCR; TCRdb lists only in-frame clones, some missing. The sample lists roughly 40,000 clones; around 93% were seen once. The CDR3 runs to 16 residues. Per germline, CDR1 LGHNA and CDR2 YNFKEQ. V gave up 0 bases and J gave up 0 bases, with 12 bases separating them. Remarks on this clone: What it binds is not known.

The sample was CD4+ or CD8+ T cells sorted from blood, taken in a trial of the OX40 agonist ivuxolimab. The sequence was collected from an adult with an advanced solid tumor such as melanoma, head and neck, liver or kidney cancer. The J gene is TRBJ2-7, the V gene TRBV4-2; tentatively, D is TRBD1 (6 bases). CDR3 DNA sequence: TGTGCCAGCAGCCAAGAAATGGGGGCCTCCTCCTACGAGCAGTACTTC. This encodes CASSQEMGASSYEQYF.